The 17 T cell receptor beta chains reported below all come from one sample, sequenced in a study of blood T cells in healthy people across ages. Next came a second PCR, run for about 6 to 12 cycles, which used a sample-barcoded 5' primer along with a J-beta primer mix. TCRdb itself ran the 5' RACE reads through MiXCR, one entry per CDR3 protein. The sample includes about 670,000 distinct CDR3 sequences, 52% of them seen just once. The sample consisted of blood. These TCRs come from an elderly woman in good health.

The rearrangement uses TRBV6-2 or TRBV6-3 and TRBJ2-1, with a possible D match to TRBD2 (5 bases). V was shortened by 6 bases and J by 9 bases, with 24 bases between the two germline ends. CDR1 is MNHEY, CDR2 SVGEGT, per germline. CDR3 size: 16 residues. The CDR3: CASRGFGLVGVGEQFF. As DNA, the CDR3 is TGTGCCAGCAGAGGTTTCGGCCTAGTGGGAGTAGGTGAGCAGTTCTTC.

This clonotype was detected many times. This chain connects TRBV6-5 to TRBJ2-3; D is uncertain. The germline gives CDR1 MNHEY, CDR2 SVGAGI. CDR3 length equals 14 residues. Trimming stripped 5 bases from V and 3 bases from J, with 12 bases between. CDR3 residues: CASSLGFGTDTQYF. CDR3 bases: TGTGCCAGCAGTCTAGGTTTTGGTACAGATACGCAGTATTTT.

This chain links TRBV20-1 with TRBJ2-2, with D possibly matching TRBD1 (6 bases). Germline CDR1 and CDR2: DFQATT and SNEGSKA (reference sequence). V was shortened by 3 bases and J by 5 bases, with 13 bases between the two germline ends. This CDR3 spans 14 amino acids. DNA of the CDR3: TGCAGTGCTAGGGGGGCCGTAGGTACCGGGGAGCTGTTTTTT. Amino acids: CSARGAVGTGELFF.

This CDR3 is CASSLGGRGGNEQFF. Here the CDR3 DNA reads TGTGCCAGCAGTTTAGGGGGGAGAGGCGGCAATGAGCAGTTCTTC. The chain joins TRBV28 to TRBJ2-1; D perhaps matches TRBD2 (6 bases). Trimming left V 2 bases short and J 6 bases short, with 14 bases between. This CDR3 has 15 residues. CDR1 and CDR2 (germline): MDHEN, SYDVKM. Variable domain in full (rest from reference TRBV28 and TRBJ2-1): DVKVTQSSRYLVKRTGEKVFLECVQDMDHENMFWYRQDPGLGLRLIYFSYDVKMKEKGDIPEGYSVSREKKERFSLILESASTNQTSMYLCASSLGGRGGNEQFFGPGTRLTVL.

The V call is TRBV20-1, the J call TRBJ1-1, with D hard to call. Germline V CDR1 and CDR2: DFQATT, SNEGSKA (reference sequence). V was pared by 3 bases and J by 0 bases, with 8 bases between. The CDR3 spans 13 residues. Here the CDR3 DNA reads TGCAGTGCTAGGAGGAGCATGAACACTGAAGCTTTCTTT. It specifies CSARRSMNTEAFF.

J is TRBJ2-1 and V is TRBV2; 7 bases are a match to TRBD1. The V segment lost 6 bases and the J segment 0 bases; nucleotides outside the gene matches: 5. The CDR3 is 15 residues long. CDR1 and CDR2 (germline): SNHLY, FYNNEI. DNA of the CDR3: TGTGCCAGCAGCCCGGACAGGATCTCCTACAATGAGCAGTTCTTC. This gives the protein CASSPDRISYNEQFF.

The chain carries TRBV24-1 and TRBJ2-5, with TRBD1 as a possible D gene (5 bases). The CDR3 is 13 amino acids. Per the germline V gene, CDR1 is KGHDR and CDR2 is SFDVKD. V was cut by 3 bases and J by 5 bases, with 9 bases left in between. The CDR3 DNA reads TGTGCCACCAGTGATCAGGGTTCGGAGACCCAGTACTTC. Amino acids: CATSDQGSETQYF.

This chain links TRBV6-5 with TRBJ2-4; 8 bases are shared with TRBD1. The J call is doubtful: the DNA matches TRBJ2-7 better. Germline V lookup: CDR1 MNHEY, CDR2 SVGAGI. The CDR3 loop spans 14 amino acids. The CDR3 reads CASSFSQGAYEQYF. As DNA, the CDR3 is TGTGCCAGCAGTTTCTCCCAGGGGGCTTACGAGCAGTACTTC.

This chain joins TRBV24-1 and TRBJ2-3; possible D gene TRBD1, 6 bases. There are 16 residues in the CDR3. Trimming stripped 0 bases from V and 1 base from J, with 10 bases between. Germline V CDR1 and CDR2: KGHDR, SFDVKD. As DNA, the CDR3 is TGTGCCACCAGTGATTTGGCAGGGGCCCGCACAGATACGCAGTATTTT. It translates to CATSDLAGARTDTQYF.

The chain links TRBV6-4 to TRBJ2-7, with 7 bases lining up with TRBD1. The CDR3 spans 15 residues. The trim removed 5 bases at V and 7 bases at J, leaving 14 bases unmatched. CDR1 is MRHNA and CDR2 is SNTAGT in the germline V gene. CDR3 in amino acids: CASSQGDLSHNEQYF. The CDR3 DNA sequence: TGTGCCAGCAGTCAGGGGGACCTTTCTCACAATGAGCAGTACTTC.

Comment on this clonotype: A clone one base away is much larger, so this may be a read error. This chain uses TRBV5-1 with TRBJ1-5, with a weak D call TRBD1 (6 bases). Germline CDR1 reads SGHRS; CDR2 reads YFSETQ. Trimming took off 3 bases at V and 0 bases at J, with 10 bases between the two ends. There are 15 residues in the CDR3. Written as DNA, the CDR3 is TGCGCCAGCAGCTGCGAGGGGGTTAGCAATCAGCCCCAGCATTTT. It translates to CASSCEGVSNQPQHF. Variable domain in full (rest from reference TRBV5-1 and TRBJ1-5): KAGVTQTPRYLIKTRGQQVTLSCSPISGHRSVSWYQQTPGQGLQFLFEYFSETQRNKGNFPGRFSGRQFSNSRSEMNVSTLELGDSALYLCASSCEGVSNQPQHFGDGTRLSIL.

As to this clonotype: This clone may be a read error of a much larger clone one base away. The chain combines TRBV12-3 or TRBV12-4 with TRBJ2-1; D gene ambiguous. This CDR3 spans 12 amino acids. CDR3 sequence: CASLVNYNGQFF. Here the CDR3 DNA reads TGTGCCAGCCTGGTTAACTACAATGGGCAGTTCTTC.

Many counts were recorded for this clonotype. In DNA form, the CDR3 reads TGTGCCAGCTCACCAGTTCATAGCTCCTACAATGAGCAGTTCTTC. It is translated as CASSPVHSSYNEQFF. The V call is TRBV18, the J call TRBJ2-1, with no clear D. The germline V and J ends were trimmed by 2 bases and 0 bases, with 8 bases remaining between them. CDR3 size: 15 residues. The germline V gene encodes CDR1 KGHSH and CDR2 LQKENI.

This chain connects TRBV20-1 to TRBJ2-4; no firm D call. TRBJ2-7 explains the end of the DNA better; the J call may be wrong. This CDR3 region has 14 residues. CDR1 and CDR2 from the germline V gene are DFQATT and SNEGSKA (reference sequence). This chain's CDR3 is CSVPFRELVDEQYF. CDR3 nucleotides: TGCAGTGTTCCCTTTAGGGAATTAGTGGACGAGCAGTACTTC.

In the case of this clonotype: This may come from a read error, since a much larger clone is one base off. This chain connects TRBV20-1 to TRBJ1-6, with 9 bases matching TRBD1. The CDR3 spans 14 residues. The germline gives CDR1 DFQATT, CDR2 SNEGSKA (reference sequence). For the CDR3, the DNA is TGCAGTGCTCGCCAGAGGACAGGGGATTCACCCCCCCACTTT. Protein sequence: CSARQRTGDSPPHF.

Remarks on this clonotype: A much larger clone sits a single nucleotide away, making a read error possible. In nucleotides, the CDR3 is TGTGCCAGCAGCCCAACCCCCTACAATGAGCAGTACTTC. This encodes CASSPTPYNEQYF. This chain uses TRBV7-9 with TRBJ2-1, with unresolved D. The J call is in doubt because the DNA end fits TRBJ2-7 better. The CDR3 covers 13 residues. The V gene's germline CDR1 is SEHNR and CDR2 FQNEAQ (reference sequence).

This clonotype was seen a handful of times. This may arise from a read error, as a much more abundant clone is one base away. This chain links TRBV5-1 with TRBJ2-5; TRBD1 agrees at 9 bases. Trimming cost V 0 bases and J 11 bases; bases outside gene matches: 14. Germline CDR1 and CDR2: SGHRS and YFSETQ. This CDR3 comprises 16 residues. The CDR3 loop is CASSLGRTGASNEQYF. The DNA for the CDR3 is TGCGCCAGCAGCTTGGGCCGGACAGGGGCTTCCAATGAGCAGTACTTC.